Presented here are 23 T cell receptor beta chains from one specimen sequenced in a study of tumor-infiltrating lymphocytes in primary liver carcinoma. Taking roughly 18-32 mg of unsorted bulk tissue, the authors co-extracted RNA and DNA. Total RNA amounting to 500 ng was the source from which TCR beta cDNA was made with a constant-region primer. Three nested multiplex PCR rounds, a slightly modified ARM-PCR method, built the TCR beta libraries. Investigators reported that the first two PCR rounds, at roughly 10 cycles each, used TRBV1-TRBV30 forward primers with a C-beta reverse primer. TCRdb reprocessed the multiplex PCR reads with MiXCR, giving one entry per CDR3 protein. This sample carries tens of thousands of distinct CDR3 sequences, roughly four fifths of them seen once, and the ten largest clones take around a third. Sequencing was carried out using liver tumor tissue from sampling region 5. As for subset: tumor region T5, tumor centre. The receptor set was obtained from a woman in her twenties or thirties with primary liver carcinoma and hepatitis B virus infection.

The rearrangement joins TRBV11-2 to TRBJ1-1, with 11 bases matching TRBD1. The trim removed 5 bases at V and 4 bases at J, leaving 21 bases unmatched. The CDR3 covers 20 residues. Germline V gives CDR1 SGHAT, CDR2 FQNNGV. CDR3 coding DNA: TGTGCCAGCAGCGCCCGGGACAGGGGGTGCAAGATGTGGAGTAGCACTGAAGCTTTCTTT. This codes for CASSARDRGCKMWSSTEAFF. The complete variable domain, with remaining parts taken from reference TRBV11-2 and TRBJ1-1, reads EAGVAQSPRYKIIEKRQSVAFWCNPISGHATLYWYQQILGQGPKLLIQFQNNGVVDDSQLPKDRFSAERLKGVDSTLKIQPAKLEDSAVYLCASSARDRGCKMWSSTEAFFGQGTRLTVV.

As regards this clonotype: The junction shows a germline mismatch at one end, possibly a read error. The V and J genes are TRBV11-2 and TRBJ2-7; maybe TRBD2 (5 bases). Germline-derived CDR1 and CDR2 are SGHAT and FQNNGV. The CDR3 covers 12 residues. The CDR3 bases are TGTGCCAGCAGCCCCTATGACTACGAGGAGTACTTC. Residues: CASSPYDYEEYF.

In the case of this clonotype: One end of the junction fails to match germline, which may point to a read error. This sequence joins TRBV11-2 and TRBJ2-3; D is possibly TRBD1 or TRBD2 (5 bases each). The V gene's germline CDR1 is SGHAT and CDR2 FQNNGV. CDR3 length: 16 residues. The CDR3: CASSRTRQGRGDMQYF. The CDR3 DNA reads TGTGCCAGCAGCCGAACGCGTCAGGGAAGGGGAGATATGCAGTATTTT. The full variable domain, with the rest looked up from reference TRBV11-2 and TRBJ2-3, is EAGVAQSPRYKIIEKRQSVAFWCNPISGHATLYWYQQILGQGPKLLIQFQNNGVVDDSQLPKDRFSAERLKGVDSTLKIQPAKLEDSAVYLCASSRTRQGRGDMQYFGPGTRLTVL.

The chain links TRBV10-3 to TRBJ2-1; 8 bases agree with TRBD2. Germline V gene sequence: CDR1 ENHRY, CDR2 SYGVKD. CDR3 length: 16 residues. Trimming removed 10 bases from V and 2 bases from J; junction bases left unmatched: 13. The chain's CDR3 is CATSESAAGAYNEQFF. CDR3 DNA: TGTGCCACCAGCGAGTCAGCAGCGGGAGCCTACAATGAGCAGTTCTTC.

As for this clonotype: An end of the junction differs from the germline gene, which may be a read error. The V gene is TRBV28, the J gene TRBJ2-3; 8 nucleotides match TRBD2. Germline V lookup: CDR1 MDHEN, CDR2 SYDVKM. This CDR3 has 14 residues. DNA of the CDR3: TGTGCCATCAGTTCGCGGGGGGTCACAGATACGCAGTATTTT. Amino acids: CAISSRGVTDTQYF.

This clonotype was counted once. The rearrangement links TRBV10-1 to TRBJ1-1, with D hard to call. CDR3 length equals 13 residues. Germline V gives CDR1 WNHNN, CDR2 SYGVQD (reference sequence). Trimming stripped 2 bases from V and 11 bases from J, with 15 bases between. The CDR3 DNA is TGCGCCAGCAGTGAGGTAGGCAGAGGGAGGGCTTTCTTT. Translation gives CASSEVGRGRAFF.

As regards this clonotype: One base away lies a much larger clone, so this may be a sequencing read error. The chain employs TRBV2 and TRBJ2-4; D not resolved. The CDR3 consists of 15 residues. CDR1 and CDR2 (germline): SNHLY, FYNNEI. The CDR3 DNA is TGTGCCAGCAGTGCTACCTTACACGCCAAAGACATTCAGTACTTC. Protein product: CASSATLHAKDIQYF.

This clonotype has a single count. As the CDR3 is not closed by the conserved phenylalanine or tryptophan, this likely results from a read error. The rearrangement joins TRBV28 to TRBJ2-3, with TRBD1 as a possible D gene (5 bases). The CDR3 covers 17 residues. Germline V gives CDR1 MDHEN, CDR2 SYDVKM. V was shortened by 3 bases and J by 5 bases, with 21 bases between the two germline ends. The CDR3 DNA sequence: TGTGCCAGCAGTTTTGACAGTACGAGGTGGGGCATAGATACGCAGTATTTG. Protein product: CASSFDSTRWGIDTQYL.

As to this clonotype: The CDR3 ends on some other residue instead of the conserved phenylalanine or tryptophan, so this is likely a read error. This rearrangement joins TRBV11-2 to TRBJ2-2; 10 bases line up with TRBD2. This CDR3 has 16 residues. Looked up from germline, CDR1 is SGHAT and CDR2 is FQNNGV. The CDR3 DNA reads TGTGCCAGCAGCTCGACATGTAGCGGGAGGTCCGGAGAGCTGTTTTCT. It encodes CASSSTCSGRSGELFS.

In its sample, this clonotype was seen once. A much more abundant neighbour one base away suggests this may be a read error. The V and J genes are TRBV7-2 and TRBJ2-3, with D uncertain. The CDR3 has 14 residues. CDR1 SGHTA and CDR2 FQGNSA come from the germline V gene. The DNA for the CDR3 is TGTGTCAGCAGCTTTGCCCCCAGCACAGATACGCAGTATTTT. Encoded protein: CVSSFAPSTDTQYF.

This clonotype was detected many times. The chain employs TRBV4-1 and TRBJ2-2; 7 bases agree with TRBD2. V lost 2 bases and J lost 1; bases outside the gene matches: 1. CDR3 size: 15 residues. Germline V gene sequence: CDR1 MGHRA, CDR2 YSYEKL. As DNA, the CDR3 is TGCGCCAGCAGCCAATCTAGCGGGAACACCGGGGAGCTGTTTTTT. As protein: CASSQSSGNTGELFF.

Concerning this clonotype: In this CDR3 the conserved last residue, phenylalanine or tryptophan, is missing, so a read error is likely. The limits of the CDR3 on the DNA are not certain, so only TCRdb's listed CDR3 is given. The CDR3 sequence: CASSGLSGASPLHI. The chain employs TRBV28 and TRBJ1-6. The CDR3 extends over 14 residues, inclusive of both ends. Germline CDR1 and CDR2: MDHEN and SYDVKM.

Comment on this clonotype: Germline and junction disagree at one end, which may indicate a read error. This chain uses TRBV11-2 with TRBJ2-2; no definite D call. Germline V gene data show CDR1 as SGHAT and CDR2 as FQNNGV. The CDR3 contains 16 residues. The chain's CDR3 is CASGPDPKLNTGELFF. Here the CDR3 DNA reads TGTGCCAGCGGCCCCGATCCCAAATTGAACACAGGGGAGCTGTTTTTT.

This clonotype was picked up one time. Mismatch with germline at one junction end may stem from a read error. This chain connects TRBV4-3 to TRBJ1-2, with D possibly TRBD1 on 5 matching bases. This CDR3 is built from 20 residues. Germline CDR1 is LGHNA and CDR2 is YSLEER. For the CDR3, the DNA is TGCTCCAGCACTCAAGGCGAAGGAAGGGGCAGGACCGCTACTAACTATGGCTACACCTTC. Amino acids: CSSTQGEGRGRTATNYGYTF.

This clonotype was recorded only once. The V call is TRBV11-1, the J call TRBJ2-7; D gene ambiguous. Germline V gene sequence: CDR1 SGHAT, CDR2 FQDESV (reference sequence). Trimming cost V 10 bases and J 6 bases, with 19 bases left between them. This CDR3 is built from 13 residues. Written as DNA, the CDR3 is TGTGCCAAAAACCTCAAAAAACTCCGCGAGCAGTACTTC. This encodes CAKNLKKLREQYF.

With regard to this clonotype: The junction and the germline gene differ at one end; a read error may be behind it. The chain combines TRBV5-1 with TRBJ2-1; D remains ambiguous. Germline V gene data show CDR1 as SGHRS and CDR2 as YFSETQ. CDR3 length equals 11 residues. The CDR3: CASSLSSEQLF. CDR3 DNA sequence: TGCGCCAGCAGCTTATCGAGTGAGCAGCTCTTC.

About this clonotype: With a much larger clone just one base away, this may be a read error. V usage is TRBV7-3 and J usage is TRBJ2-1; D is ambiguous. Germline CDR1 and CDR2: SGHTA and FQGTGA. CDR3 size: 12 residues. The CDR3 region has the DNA TGTGCCAGCAGATTAACCACTGATGAGCAGTTCTTC. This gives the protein CASRLTTDEQFF.

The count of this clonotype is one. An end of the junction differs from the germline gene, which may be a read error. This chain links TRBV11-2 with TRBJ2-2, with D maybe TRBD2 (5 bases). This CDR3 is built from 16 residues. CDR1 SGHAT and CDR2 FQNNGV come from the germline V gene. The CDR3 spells CASSLAEFVNTGELFF. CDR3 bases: TGTGCCAGCAGCTTAGCTGAGTTCGTGAACACCGGGGAACTGTTTTTT.

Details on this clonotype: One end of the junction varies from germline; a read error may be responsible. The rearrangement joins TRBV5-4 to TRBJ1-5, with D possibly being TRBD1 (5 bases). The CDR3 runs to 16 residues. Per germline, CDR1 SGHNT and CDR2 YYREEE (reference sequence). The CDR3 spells CPSNLDGGTGNQPQHF. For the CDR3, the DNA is TGTCCCAGCAACTTGGATGGGGGTACGGGTAATCAGCCCCAGCATTTT.

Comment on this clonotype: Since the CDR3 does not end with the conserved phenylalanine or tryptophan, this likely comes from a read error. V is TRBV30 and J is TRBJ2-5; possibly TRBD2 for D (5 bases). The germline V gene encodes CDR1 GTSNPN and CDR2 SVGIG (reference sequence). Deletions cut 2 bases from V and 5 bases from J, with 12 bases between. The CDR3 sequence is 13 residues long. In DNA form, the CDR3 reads TGTGCCTGGAGTATCGGGGTCTCGGAGACCCAGTACATC. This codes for CAWSIGVSETQYI.

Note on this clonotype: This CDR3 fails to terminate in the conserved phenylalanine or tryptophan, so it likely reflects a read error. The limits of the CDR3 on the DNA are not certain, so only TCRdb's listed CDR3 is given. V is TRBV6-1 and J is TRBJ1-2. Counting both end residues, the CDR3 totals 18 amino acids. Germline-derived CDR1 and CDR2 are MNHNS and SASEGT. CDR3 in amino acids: CASSEWFLVLRSNYGYTL.

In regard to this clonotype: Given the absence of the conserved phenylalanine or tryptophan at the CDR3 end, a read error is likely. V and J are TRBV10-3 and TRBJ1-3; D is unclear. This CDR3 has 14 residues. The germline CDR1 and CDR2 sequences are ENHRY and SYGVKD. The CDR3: CTISESVSGSTIYL. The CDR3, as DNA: TGTACCATCAGTGAGTCAGTTTCTGGAAGCACCATATATCTT.

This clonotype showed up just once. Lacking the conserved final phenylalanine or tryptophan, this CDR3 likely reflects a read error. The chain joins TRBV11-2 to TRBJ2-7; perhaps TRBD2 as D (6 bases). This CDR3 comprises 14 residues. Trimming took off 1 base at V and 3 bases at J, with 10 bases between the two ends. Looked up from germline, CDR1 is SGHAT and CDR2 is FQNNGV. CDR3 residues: CASSLVSGCYEQYL. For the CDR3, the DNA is TGTGCCAGCAGCTTAGTAAGCGGGTGCTACGAGCAGTACCTA.